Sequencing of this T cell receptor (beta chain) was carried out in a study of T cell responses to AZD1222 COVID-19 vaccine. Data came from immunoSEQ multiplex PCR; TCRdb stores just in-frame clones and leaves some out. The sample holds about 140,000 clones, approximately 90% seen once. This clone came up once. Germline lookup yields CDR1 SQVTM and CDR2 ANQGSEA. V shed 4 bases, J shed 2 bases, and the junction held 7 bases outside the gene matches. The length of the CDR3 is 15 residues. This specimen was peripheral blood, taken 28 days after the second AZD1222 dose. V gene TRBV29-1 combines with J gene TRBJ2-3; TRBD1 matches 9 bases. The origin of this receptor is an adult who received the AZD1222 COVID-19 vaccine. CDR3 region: CSVVLGTGSTDTQYF. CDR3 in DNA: TGCAGCGTTGTTTTAGGGACAGGGTCCACAGATACGCAGTATTTT.